This T cell receptor (beta chain) was profiled in a study of blood T cell repertoires in COVID-19. The wider study: Specimens from acute and convalescent COVID-19 originated in the United States, Italy and Spain. T cells, B-cell-depleted T cells, or PBMCs supplied cDNA or gDNA.

CDR1 and CDR2 from the germline V gene are SGHTA and FQGNSA. V lost 1 base and J 2 bases, leaving 17 bases between the germline ends. The CDR3 consists of 17 residues. In the study's own analysis: Amplification from reference gene primers served as the basis for estimated nucleated cell counts. The assay was immunoSEQ multiplex PCR, and TCRdb's table has in-frame clones only and misses some. The V and J calls and clone size come from that table; D and trimming were worked out from the DNA. The sample has about 63,000 clones; around 90% are singletons. J is TRBJ1-2 and V is TRBV7-2; D is perhaps TRBD1 (6 bases). This TCR was recovered from a woman older than 75 with acute or convalescent COVID-19. The sample consisted of peripheral blood. In DNA form, the CDR3 reads TGTGCCAGCAGCTTAGATACGGGTGGGGGCTCCAACTATGGCTACACCTTC. Translating it yields CASSLDTGGGSNYGYTF.